The entry below describes one TCR beta chain. Its cognate antigen has yet to be identified. The sample holds no much larger clone one base away, and base qualities are not on file. The data originate from a study of T cell repertoires in cytomegalovirus infection (dated by TCRdb to about 2019). Study-level background: Recently identified HLA-C-restricted CMV epitopes, whose presentation resists viral immunomodulation, were targeted by peptide stimulations together with well-studied HLA-B-restricted epitopes. The HLA type of each donor mattered for the analysis, because public TCR beta signatures pointed to carriage of CMV infection along with the matching HLA type.

Instrument used: Illumina HiSeq 1500. Starting from the raw public reads, TCRdb applied fastp trimming at Q25, assembled clones with MiXCR and retained in-frame beta chains. Rows are combined by CDR3 protein, so each entry shows the most common genes and DNA. The sample yields about 570,000 distinct CDR3 sequences; 35% to 50% were counted once. The leading ten clones occupy 48% of the sample. Per the publication, the treatment or condition label means: in vitro stimulation with specific CMV peptide epitopes to enrich CMV-specific T cells. Based on the germline V gene, the CDR1 and CDR2 sequences are SGHTA and FQGNSA. V trim: 4 bases; J trim: 5 bases; unmatched bases: 3. Taken from cysteine to phenylalanine, the CDR3 has 14 residues. Just the 42-base CDR3 DNA is kept, in frame starting at base 1. The full study reports these points: In both this cohort and an independent cohort of a few hundred donors, the cumulative frequency of public TCR beta family members distinguished carriers of CMV infection plus the relevant HLA type. The ex vivo response was dominated by HLA-C-restricted CMV-specific TCR beta clonotypes, and the single most frequent clonotype in two of eight donors was supplied by these HLA-C-restricted clonotypes.

The source of this sequence is a human donor in good health (CMV status not recorded). Some clones in this sample may be carry-over from other donors' samples. The chain was built from TRBV7-2 and TRBJ2-3; 10 central nucleotides agree with TRBD2. The material sequenced was cultured PBMCs, taken from culture after CMV antigen stimulation. In nucleotide form, the sequence is TGTGCCAGCAGCTCAGGACTAGCGGTAGATACGCAGTATTTT. It is translated as CASSSGLAVDTQYF.